This T cell receptor beta chain was sequenced during a study of neurological immune-mediated disorders. The germline V gene encodes CDR1 MDHEN and CDR2 SYDVKM. CDR3 length: 15 amino acids. V lost 6 bases and J lost 2, with 16 bases in between. This clonotype has at least ten counts. In TCRdb, the 5' RACE reads were re-called with MiXCR into one record per CDR3 protein. The data show approximately 74,000 distinct CDR3 sequences, around a tenth seen once. Specimen: PBMCs. This clonotype was sampled from a man aged 50-59 years in good health. The chain uses TRBV28 and TRBJ1-1, with D possibly TRBD1 on 5 matching bases. The CDR3 region is CASRRGRTRNTEAFF. The CDR3 coding sequence is TGTGCCAGCAGGCGGGGCCGGACAAGAAACACTGAAGCTTTCTTT.